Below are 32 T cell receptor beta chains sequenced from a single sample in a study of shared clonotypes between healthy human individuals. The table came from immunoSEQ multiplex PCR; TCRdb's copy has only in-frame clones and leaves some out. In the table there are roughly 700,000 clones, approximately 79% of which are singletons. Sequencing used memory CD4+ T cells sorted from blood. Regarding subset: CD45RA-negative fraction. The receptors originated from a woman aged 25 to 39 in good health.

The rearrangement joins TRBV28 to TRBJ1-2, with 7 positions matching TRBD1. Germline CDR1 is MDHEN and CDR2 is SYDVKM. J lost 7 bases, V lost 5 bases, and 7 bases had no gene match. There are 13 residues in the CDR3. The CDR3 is CASSPGGLSGYTF. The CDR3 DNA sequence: TGTGCCAGCAGTCCAGGGGGGCTCAGTGGCTACACCTTC.

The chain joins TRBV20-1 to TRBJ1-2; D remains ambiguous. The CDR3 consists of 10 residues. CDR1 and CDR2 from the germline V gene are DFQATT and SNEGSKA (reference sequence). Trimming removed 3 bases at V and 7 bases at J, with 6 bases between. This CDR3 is CSASPGGYTF. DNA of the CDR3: TGCAGTGCTAGTCCAGGTGGCTACACCTTC.

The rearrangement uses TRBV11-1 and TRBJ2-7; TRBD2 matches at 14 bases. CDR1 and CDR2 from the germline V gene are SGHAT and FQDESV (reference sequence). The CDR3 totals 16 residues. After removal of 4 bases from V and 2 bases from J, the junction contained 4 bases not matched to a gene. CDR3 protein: CASSWGLAGATYEQYF. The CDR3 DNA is TGTGCCAGCAGCTGGGGACTAGCGGGAGCTACCTACGAGCAGTACTTC.

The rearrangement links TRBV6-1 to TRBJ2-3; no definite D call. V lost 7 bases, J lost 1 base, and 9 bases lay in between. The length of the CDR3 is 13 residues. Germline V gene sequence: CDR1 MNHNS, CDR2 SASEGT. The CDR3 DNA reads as TGTGCCAGCACCCGAATTCGCACAGATACGCAGTATTTT. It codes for CASTRIRTDTQYF.

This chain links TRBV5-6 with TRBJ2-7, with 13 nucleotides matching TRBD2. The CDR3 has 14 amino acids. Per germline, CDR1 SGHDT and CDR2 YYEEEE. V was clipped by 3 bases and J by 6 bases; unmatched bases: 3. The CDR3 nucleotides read TGTGCCAGCAGCTCGACTAGCGGGAGGTCCGAGCAGTACTTC. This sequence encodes CASSSTSGRSEQYF. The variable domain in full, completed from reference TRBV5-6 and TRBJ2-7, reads DAGVTQSPTHLIKTRGQQVTLRCSPKSGHDTVSWYQQALGQGPQFIFQYYEEEERQRGNFPDRFSGHQFPNYSSELNVNALLLGDSALYLCASSSTSGRSEQYFGPGTRLTVT.

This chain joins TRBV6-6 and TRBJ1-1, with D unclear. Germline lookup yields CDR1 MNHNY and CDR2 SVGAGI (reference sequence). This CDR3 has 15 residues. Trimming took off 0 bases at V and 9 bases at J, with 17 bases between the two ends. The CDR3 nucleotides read TGTGCCAGCAGTTACTCATCCGTTGGTTCAGCTAAAGCTTTCTTT. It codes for CASSYSSVGSAKAFF.

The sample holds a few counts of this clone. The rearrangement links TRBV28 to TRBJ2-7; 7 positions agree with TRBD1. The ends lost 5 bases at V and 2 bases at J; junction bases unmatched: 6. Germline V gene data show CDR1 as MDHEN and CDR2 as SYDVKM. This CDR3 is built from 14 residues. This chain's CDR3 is CASSRDSVPYEQYF. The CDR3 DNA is TGTGCCAGCAGTCGGGACAGCGTGCCCTACGAGCAGTACTTC. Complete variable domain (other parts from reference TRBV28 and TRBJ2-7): DVKVTQSSRYLVKRTGEKVFLECVQDMDHENMFWYRQDPGLGLRLIYFSYDVKMKEKGDIPEGYSVSREKKERFSLILESASTNQTSMYLCASSRDSVPYEQYFGPGTRLTVT.

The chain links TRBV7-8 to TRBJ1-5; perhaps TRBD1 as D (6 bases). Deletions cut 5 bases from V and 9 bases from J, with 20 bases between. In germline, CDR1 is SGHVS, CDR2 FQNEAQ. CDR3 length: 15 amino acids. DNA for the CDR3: TGTGCCAGCAGCCCATTACAGGGCCCCCTAGGGCCCCAGCATTTT. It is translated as CASSPLQGPLGPQHF.

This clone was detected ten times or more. The CDR3 spells CASTSLGGNIQYF. The CDR3 DNA reads as TGTGCCAGCACCTCGTTGGGGGGTAACATTCAGTACTTC. The chain is built from TRBV11-2 and TRBJ2-4; the D gene is possibly TRBD2 (6 bases). The CDR3 extends over 13 amino acids. CDR1 and CDR2 (germline): SGHAT, FQNNGV. V shed 7 bases and J shed 7 bases, with 14 bases lying between them.

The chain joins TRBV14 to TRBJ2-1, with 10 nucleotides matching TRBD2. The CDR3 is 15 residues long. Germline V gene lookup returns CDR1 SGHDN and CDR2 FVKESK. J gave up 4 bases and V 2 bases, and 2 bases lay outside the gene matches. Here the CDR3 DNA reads TGTGCCAGCAGCCAAACTAGCGGGGATTACAATGAGCAGTTCTTC. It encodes CASSQTSGDYNEQFF.

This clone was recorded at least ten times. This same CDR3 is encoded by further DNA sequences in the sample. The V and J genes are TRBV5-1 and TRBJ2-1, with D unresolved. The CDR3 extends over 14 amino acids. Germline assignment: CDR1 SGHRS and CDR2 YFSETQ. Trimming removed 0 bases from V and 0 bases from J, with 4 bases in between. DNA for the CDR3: TGCGCCAGCAGCTTGGCGGGCTCCTACAATGAGCAGTTCTTC. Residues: CASSLAGSYNEQFF.

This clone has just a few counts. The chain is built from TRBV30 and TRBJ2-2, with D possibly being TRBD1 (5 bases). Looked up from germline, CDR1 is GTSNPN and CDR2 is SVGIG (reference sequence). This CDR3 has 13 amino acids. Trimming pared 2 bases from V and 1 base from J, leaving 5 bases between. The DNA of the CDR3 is TGTGCCTGGAGTAGGGGGAACACCGGGGAGCTGTTTTTT. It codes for CAWSRGNTGELFF.

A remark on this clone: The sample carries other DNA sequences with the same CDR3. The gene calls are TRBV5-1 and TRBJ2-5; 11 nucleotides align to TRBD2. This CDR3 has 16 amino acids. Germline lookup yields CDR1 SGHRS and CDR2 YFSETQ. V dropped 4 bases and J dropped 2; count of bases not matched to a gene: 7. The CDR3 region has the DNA TGCGCCAGCAGCACCGCCGGGACTAGCGGACAAGAGACCCAGTACTTC. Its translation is CASSTAGTSGQETQYF.

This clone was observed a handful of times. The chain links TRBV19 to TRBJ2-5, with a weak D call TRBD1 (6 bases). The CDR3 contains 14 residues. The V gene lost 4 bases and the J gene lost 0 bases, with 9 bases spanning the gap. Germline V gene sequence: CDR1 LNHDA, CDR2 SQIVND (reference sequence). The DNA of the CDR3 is TGTGCCAGTAGTACAGGACAGTACCAAGAGACCCAGTACTTC. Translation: CASSTGQYQETQYF.

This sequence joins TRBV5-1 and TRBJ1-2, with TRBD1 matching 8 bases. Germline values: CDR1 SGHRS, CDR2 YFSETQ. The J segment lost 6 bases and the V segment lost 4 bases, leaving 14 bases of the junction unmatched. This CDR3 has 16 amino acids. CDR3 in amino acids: CASSPGDGQGRNGYTF. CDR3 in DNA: TGCGCCAGCAGCCCTGGGGATGGACAGGGTAGGAATGGCTACACCTTC.

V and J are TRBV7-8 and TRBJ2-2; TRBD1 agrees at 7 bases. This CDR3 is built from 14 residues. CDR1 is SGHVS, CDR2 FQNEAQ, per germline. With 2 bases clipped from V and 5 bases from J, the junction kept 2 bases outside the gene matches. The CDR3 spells CASSLNRGTGELFF. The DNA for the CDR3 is TGTGCCAGCAGCTTAAACAGGGGAACCGGGGAGCTGTTTTTT.

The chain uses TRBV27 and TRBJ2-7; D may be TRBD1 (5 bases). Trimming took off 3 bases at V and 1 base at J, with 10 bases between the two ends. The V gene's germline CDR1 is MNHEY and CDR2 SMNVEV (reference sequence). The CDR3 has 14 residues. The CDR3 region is CASSLTAISYEQYF. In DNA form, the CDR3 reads TGTGCCAGCAGTTTGACAGCCATATCCTACGAGCAGTACTTC.

The CDR3 DNA follows: TGTGCCAGCAGCGGCAGGGGTATTGGTGGCTACACCTTC. It encodes CASSGRGIGGYTF. V and J are TRBV7-2 and TRBJ1-2; D may be TRBD1 (6 bases). CDR1 and CDR2 (germline): SGHTA, FQGNSA. CDR3 size: 13 residues. Trimming took off 5 bases at V and 7 bases at J, with 14 bases between the two ends. Full variable domain (missing parts from reference TRBV7-2 and TRBJ1-2): GAGVSQSPSNKVTEKGKDVELRCDPISGHTALYWYRQSLGQGLEFLIYFQGNSAPDKSGLPSDRFSAERTGGSVSTLTIQRTQQEDSAVYLCASSGRGIGGYTFGSGTRLTVV.

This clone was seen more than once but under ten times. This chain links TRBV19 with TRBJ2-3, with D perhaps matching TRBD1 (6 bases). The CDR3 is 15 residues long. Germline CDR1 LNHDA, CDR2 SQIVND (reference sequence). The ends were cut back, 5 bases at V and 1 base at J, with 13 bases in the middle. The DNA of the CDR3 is TGTGCCAGTAGTTCCGGGACATTCGGCACAGATACGCAGTATTTT. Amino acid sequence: CASSSGTFGTDTQYF.

The CDR3 sequence is CASSPRQGSSEQYF. CDR3 DNA: TGTGCCAGCAGCCCTCGACAGGGTTCAAGCGAGCAGTACTTC. This chain uses TRBV7-2 with TRBJ2-7; 7 bases are shared with TRBD1. This CDR3 has 14 residues. The junction had 10 bases not matched to a gene; V was cut back by 5 bases and J by 6 bases. Germline V gene sequence: CDR1 SGHTA, CDR2 FQGNSA.

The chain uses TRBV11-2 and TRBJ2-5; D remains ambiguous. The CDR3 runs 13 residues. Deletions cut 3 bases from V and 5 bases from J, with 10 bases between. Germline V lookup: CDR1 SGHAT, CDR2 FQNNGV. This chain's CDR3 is CASSFGGMETQYF. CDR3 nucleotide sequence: TGTGCCAGCAGCTTTGGTGGGATGGAGACCCAGTACTTC. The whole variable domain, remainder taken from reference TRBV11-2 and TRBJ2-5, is EAGVAQSPRYKIIEKRQSVAFWCNPISGHATLYWYQQILGQGPKLLIQFQNNGVVDDSQLPKDRFSAERLKGVDSTLKIQPAKLEDSAVYLCASSFGGMETQYFGPGTRLLVL.

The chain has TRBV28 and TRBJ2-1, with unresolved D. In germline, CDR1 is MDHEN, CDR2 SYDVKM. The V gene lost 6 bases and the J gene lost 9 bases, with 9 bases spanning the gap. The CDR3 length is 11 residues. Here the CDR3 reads CASRQLGEQFF. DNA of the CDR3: TGTGCCAGCAGGCAACTGGGTGAGCAGTTCTTC. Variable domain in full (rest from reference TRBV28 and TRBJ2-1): DVKVTQSSRYLVKRTGEKVFLECVQDMDHENMFWYRQDPGLGLRLIYFSYDVKMKEKGDIPEGYSVSREKKERFSLILESASTNQTSMYLCASRQLGEQFFGPGTRLTVL.

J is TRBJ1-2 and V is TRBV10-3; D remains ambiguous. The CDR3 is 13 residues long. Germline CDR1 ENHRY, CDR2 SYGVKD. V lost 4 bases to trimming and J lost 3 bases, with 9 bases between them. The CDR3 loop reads CAISADNHYGYTF. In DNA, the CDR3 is TGTGCCATCAGTGCTGACAATCACTATGGCTACACCTTC.

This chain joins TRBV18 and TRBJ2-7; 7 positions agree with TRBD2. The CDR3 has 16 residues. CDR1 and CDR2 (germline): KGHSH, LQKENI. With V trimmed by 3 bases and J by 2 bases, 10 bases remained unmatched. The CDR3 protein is CASSPDKASGAYEQYF. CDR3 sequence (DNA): TGTGCCAGCTCACCTGACAAAGCTAGCGGAGCCTACGAGCAGTACTTC.

CDR3 DNA sequence: TGTGCCAGCAGCTTTACGACAGGGGCCGGGGAGCTGTTTTTT. Protein product: CASSFTTGAGELFF. The chain combines TRBV5-6 with TRBJ2-2; 8 bases map to TRBD1. Germline CDR1 reads SGHDT; CDR2 reads YYEEEE. Trimming at V came to 2 bases and at J to 6 bases, leaving 3 bases not matched to a gene. The CDR3 has 14 residues. The entire variable domain, with the rest obtained from reference TRBV5-6 and TRBJ2-2, is as follows: DAGVTQSPTHLIKTRGQQVTLRCSPKSGHDTVSWYQQALGQGPQFIFQYYEEEERQRGNFPDRFSGHQFPNYSSELNVNALLLGDSALYLCASSFTTGAGELFFGEGSRLTVL.

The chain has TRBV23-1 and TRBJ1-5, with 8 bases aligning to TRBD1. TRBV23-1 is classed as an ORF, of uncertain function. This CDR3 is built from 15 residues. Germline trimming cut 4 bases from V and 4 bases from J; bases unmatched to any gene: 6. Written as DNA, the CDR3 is TGCGCCAGCAGTCCGGCAGGGGGCAAGAATCAGCCCCAGCATTTT. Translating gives CASSPAGGKNQPQHF.

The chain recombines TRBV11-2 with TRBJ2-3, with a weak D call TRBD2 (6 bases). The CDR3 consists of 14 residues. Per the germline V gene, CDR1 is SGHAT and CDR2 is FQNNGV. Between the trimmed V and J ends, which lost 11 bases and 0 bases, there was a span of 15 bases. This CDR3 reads CASSAYLSTDTQYF. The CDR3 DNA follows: TGTGCCTCTAGCGCATACTTAAGCACAGATACGCAGTATTTT.

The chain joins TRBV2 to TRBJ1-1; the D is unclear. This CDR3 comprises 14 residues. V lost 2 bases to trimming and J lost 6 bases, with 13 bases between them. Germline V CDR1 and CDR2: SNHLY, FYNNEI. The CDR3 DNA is TGTGCCAGCAGTGAAAGGGAGGGTATGGCTGAAGCTTTCTTT. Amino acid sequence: CASSEREGMAEAFF. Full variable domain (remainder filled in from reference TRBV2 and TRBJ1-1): EPEVTQTPSHQVTQMGQEVILRCVPISNHLYFYWYRQILGQKVEFLVSFYNNEISEKSEIFDDQFSVERPDGSNFTLKIRSTKLEDSAMYFCASSEREGMAEAFFGQGTRLTVV.

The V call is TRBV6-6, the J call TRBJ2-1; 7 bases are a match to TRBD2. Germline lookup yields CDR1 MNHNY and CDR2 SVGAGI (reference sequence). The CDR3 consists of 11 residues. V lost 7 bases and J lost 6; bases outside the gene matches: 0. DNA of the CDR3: TGTGCCAGCACTAGCGGCAATGAGCAGTTCTTC. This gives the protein CASTSGNEQFF.

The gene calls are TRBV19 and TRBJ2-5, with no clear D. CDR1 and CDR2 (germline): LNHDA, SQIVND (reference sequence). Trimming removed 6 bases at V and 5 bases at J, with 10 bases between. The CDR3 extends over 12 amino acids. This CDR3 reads CASRRIGETQYF. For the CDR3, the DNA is TGTGCCAGTAGGAGAATCGGGGAGACCCAGTACTTC.

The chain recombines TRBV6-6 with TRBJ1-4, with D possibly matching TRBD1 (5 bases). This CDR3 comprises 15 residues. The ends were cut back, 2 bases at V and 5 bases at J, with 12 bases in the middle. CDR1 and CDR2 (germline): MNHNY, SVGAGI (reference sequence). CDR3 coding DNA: TGTGCCAGCAGTTACCTTAGCGGGACGAATGAAAAACTGTTTTTT. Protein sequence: CASSYLSGTNEKLFF.

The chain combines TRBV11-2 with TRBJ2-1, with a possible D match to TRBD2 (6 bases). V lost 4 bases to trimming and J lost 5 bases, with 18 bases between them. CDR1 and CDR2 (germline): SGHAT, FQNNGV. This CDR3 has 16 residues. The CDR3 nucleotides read TGTGCCAGCAGCTCCCCCAGTGGGGGAGGACACAATGAGCAGTTCTTC. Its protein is CASSSPSGGGHNEQFF.